Listed here are 32 T cell receptor beta chains from one sample, sequenced in a study of OX40 agonist ivuxolimab in advanced cancers. Sequencing was performed with immunoSEQ multiplex PCR; in TCRdb, only in-frame clones are kept and a portion is missing. The sample shows around 20,000 clones, 74% of them seen only once. The specimen comprised CD4+ or CD8+ T cells sorted from blood, sampled in a trial of the OX40 agonist ivuxolimab. These receptors were taken from an adult with an advanced solid tumor such as melanoma, head and neck, liver or kidney cancer.

V usage is TRBV11-2 and J usage is TRBJ2-2; D call uncertain. Trimming cost V 3 bases and J 10 bases, with 12 bases left between them. The CDR3 consists of 13 residues. Germline lookup yields CDR1 SGHAT and CDR2 FQNNGV. CDR3 coding DNA: TGTGCCAGCAGCTTCCACAGTTTGTCGGAGCTGTTTTTT. Translated: CASSFHSLSELFF.

This sequence joins TRBV4-3 and TRBJ2-1, with D perhaps matching TRBD1 (5 bases). The ends were cut back, 0 bases at V and 4 bases at J, with 13 bases in the middle. CDR3 length: 16 amino acids. Germline V CDR1 and CDR2: LGHNA, YSLEER. Here the CDR3 DNA reads TGCGCCAGCAGCCAAGACCAGGGATTGGGGTACAATGAGCAGTTCTTC. Protein: CASSQDQGLGYNEQFF.

In this sample, this clone turned up a few times. The chain combines TRBV14 with TRBJ1-5; no clear D. The germline gives CDR1 SGHDN, CDR2 FVKESK. The germline V and J ends were trimmed by 2 bases and 7 bases, with 9 bases remaining between them. The CDR3 is made up of 13 amino acids. The CDR3 DNA sequence: TGTGCCAGCAGCCAATCGGGAGGGCAGCCCCAGCATTTT. As protein: CASSQSGGQPQHF.

The J gene is TRBJ2-7, the V gene TRBV13; D remains unclear. CDR1 and CDR2 from the germline V gene are PRHDT and FYEKMQ (reference sequence). The CDR3 extends over 13 amino acids. Between the trimmed V and J ends, which lost 3 bases and 6 bases, there was a span of 12 bases. CDR3 loop: CASSFLLGAEQYF. The CDR3 DNA follows: TGTGCCAGCAGCTTCTTGCTAGGTGCCGAGCAGTACTTC.

A word on this clone: In the same sample, other DNA sequences code for this CDR3. V usage is TRBV15 and J usage is TRBJ1-5, with D hard to call. This CDR3 region has 11 residues. CDR1 is LNHNV, CDR2 YYDKDF, per germline (reference sequence). The CDR3 here is CASGSNQPQHF. Written as DNA, the CDR3 is TGTGCATCTGGCAGCAATCAGCCCCAGCATTTT.

The chain uses TRBV28 and TRBJ2-1; D is uncertain. Germline V gene data show CDR1 as MDHEN and CDR2 as SYDVKM. The CDR3 contains 15 residues. The germline V and J ends were trimmed by 3 bases and 0 bases, with 9 bases remaining between them. In DNA form, the CDR3 reads TGTGCCAGCAGTTTGTCCCAGTACTCCTACAATGAGCAGTTCTTC. Protein sequence: CASSLSQYSYNEQFF.

The rearrangement links TRBV5-1 to TRBJ2-3; D perhaps matches TRBD1 (5 bases). This CDR3 is 14 amino acids long. Germline V gives CDR1 SGHRS, CDR2 YFSETQ. Trimming pared 0 bases from V and 5 bases from J, leaving 10 bases between. The CDR3: CASSLARDGDTQYF. CDR3 coding DNA: TGCGCCAGCAGCTTGGCCAGGGATGGAGATACGCAGTATTTT.

Only a few counts were recorded for this clone. The rearrangement uses TRBV27 and TRBJ2-6; TRBD1 agrees at 10 bases. This CDR3 is built from 17 residues. With 7 bases clipped from V and 3 bases from J, the junction kept 9 bases outside the gene matches. The V gene's germline CDR1 is MNHEY and CDR2 SMNVEV (reference sequence). The CDR3 DNA is TGTGCCAGCAAACCCGGGACAGGGGCGGGTGGGGCCAACGTCCTGACTTTC. It yields the protein CASKPGTGAGGANVLTF.

This clone appeared a few times. The chain recombines TRBV10-2 with TRBJ1-2; D is unclear. This CDR3 has 16 amino acids. Germline V gives CDR1 WSHSY, CDR2 SAAADI. V was cut by 0 bases and J by 4 bases, with 15 bases left in between. CDR3 region: CASSESVGGFLYGYTF. The CDR3 nucleotides are TGCGCCAGCAGTGAGTCGGTGGGCGGATTCCTCTATGGCTACACCTTC.

This sequence joins TRBV27 and TRBJ2-7; 9 bases map to TRBD1. Unmatched junction bases numbered 5, after V lost 3 bases and J lost 5 bases. This CDR3 spans 14 amino acids. Per germline, CDR1 MNHEY and CDR2 SMNVEV (reference sequence). The chain's CDR3 is CASSFRTGVHEQYF. The DNA of the CDR3 is TGTGCCAGCAGTTTTAGGACAGGGGTCCACGAGCAGTACTTC.

The chain uses TRBV6-5 and TRBJ1-3; D perhaps matches TRBD1 (5 bases). V was trimmed by 2 bases and J by 3 bases, leaving 11 bases between them. The CDR3 contains 15 residues. Per germline, CDR1 MNHEY and CDR2 SVGAGI. CDR3 in amino acids: CASSYHPDIGNTIYF. Written as DNA, the CDR3 is TGTGCCAGCAGTTACCATCCGGACATTGGAAACACCATATATTTT.

The chain links TRBV9 to TRBJ2-5, with 11 nucleotides matching TRBD1. Germline values: CDR1 SGDLS, CDR2 YYNGEE. The ends lost 0 bases at V and 1 base at J; junction bases unmatched: 11. The CDR3 runs 19 residues. CDR3 in amino acids: CASSVADRGLAVAQETQYF. The CDR3 nucleotides read TGTGCCAGCAGCGTAGCGGACAGGGGGCTAGCGGTTGCCCAAGAGACCCAGTACTTC.

V gene TRBV6-5 combines with J gene TRBJ2-7, with 9 bases identical to TRBD2. V lost 10 bases to trimming and J lost 7 bases; unmatched junction nucleotides: 11. CDR1 is MNHEY and CDR2 is SVGAGI in the germline V gene. The CDR3 length is 13 residues. CDR3 DNA sequence: TGTGCCACCGTGGCTGGTAGCGGGAGTGAGCAGTACTTC. Translating it yields CATVAGSGSEQYF.

This clone appeared a single time. The chain uses TRBV5-5 and TRBJ2-1, with 7 positions matching TRBD2. This CDR3 has 13 residues. CDR1 and CDR2 from the germline V gene are SGHKS and YYEKEE (reference sequence). The junction had 3 bases not matched to a gene; V was cut back by 6 bases and J by 3 bases. CDR3 residues: CASISSGYNEQFF. CDR3 nucleotides: TGTGCCAGCATCTCTAGCGGCTACAATGAGCAGTTCTTC.

The chain combines TRBV2 with TRBJ2-5, with D tentatively TRBD2 (6 bases). Trimming shortened V by 7 bases and J by 2 bases, and 17 bases separated the two germline ends. The CDR3 totals 15 residues. In germline, CDR1 is SNHLY, CDR2 FYNNEI. The CDR3 here is CASTLYGGVQETQYF. CDR3 in DNA: TGTGCCAGCACCCTGTATGGCGGGGTACAAGAGACCCAGTACTTC.

The CDR3 DNA sequence: TGTGCCACCAGCAAGGGACAGGATCCATACAATGAGCAGTTCTTC. It translates to CATSKGQDPYNEQFF. This chain links TRBV15 with TRBJ2-1; TRBD1 matches at 8 bases. The length of the CDR3 is 15 residues. With V trimmed by 4 bases and J by 4 bases, 6 bases remained unmatched. CDR1 is LNHNV, CDR2 YYDKDF, per germline (reference sequence).

The chain has TRBV7-6 and TRBJ2-2; D is possibly TRBD2 (6 bases). The CDR3 runs to 18 residues. V was trimmed by 2 bases and J by 6 bases, leaving 22 bases between them. Germline V CDR1 and CDR2: SGHVS, FNYEAQ. The CDR3 sequence: CASSLIGVVEGEAGELFF. In DNA, the CDR3 is TGTGCCAGCAGCTTAATCGGGGTAGTGGAGGGCGAGGCCGGGGAGCTGTTTTTT.

The chain links TRBV5-6 to TRBJ2-1; 7 nucleotides match TRBD2. This CDR3 contains 15 residues. The V segment lost 1 base and the J segment 6 bases; nucleotides outside the gene matches: 7. Germline V gives CDR1 SGHDT, CDR2 YYEEEE. The CDR3, as DNA: TGTGCCAGCAGCTTGTGGACTAGGACCGCCAATGAGCAGTTCTTC. Translating gives CASSLWTRTANEQFF.

The V call is TRBV9, the J call TRBJ2-1; TRBD2 is a possible D gene (5 bases). This CDR3 is built from 15 residues. Germline V lookup: CDR1 SGDLS, CDR2 YYNGEE. The V end lost 0 bases, the J end lost 5 bases, and 12 bases lay between the germline ends. The CDR3 protein is CASSVASGLNNEQFF. Written as DNA, the CDR3 is TGTGCCAGCAGCGTAGCTAGTGGACTTAACAATGAGCAGTTCTTC.

V gene TRBV27 combines with J gene TRBJ2-3; tentatively, D is TRBD1 (6 bases). From germline, CDR1 is MNHEY and CDR2 SMNVEV (reference sequence). Deletions cut 10 bases from V and 0 bases from J, with 17 bases between. The CDR3 spans 15 residues. The CDR3 nucleotides are TGTGCCACCCTCCCAGGGACACAGAGCACAGATACGCAGTATTTT. It codes for CATLPGTQSTDTQYF.

In DNA form, the CDR3 reads TGCGCCAGCAGCCTGCCGGGACTAGCGACGGCCGGTCCTTACAATGAGCAGTTCTTC. Its protein product is CASSLPGLATAGPYNEQFF. The chain carries TRBV4-1 and TRBJ2-1, with 10 positions matching TRBD2. The CDR3 covers 19 residues. The germline V gene has CDR1 MGHRA and CDR2 YSYEKL. V gave up 4 bases and J gave up 4 bases; unmatched junction bases: 16.

This clone was observed a single time. This rearrangement joins TRBV7-8 to TRBJ2-5; 9 bases match TRBD2. The CDR3 is 14 amino acids. Unmatched junction bases numbered 1, after V lost 1 base and J lost 4 bases. Germline V gene lookup returns CDR1 SGHVS and CDR2 FQNEAQ. CDR3 amino acids: CASSLVLAGETQYF. The CDR3, as DNA: TGTGCCAGCAGCTTAGTACTAGCGGGAGAGACCCAGTACTTC.

The chain links TRBV7-6 to TRBJ2-5; D is possibly TRBD2 (5 bases). V was trimmed by 5 bases and J by 2 bases, leaving 9 bases between them. The CDR3 covers 13 residues. Germline lookup yields CDR1 SGHVS and CDR2 FNYEAQ. The CDR3 coding sequence is TGTGCCAGCAGCCGGGGAGTTCAAGAGACCCAGTACTTC. Encoded protein: CASSRGVQETQYF.

Details on this clone: The sample carries other DNA sequences with the same CDR3. The chain is built from TRBV5-5 and TRBJ2-7, with D unclear. Trimming stripped 2 bases from V and 7 bases from J, with 7 bases between. The CDR3 runs 11 residues. Per the germline V gene, CDR1 is SGHKS and CDR2 is YYEKEE (reference sequence). The DNA for the CDR3 is TGTGCCAGCAGCTTCGCCGGGGAGCAGTACTTC. Its translation is CASSFAGEQYF.

V and J are TRBV19 and TRBJ1-1; 9 bases are a match to TRBD1. The germline V gene encodes CDR1 LNHDA and CDR2 SQIVND (reference sequence). This CDR3 spans 14 amino acids. V lost 5 bases to trimming and J lost 6 bases; unmatched junction nucleotides: 7. CDR3 amino acids: CASSETGGLSEAFF. CDR3 coding DNA: TGTGCCAGTAGTGAAACAGGGGGCCTGTCTGAAGCTTTCTTT.

This chain connects TRBV10-3 to TRBJ1-2; 7 bases are shared with TRBD1. The V gene end was trimmed by 3 bases and the J gene end by 3 bases; junction bases not matched to a gene: 10. The CDR3 is made up of 16 amino acids. In germline, CDR1 is ENHRY, CDR2 SYGVKD. As DNA, the CDR3 is TGTGCCATCAGTGATGCCCTTCTCGGGACAGACTATGGCTACACCTTC. It codes for CAISDALLGTDYGYTF.

The V call is TRBV15, the J call TRBJ2-5; 8 nucleotides agree with TRBD1. Germline CDR1 LNHNV, CDR2 YYDKDF (reference sequence). Trimming cost V 2 bases and J 5 bases; bases outside gene matches: 13. The CDR3 is 17 amino acids. Here the CDR3 DNA reads TGTGCCACCAGCAGATCCCAGGGGGCCCGTTCTTTGGAGACCCAGTACTTC. Translated: CATSRSQGARSLETQYF.

The chain couples TRBV13 to TRBJ2-7, with D unclear. There are 12 residues in the CDR3. Deletions cut 4 bases from V and 4 bases from J, with 8 bases between. The V gene's germline CDR1 is PRHDT and CDR2 FYEKMQ (reference sequence). The CDR3 DNA sequence: TGTGCCAGCAGCTCTGTGGGGTACGAGCAGTACTTC. It yields the protein CASSSVGYEQYF.

The chain is built from TRBV9 and TRBJ2-7; D is uncertain. Trimming took 3 bases from V and 4 from J, leaving 11 bases between them. The CDR3 is 13 residues long. Germline V gene sequence: CDR1 SGDLS, CDR2 YYNGEE. The CDR3 nucleotides are TGTGCCAGCAGCGCCGCTACTTCTTACGAGCAGTACTTC. This sequence encodes CASSAATSYEQYF.

V is TRBV7-6 and J is TRBJ1-3; D unresolved. This CDR3 contains 13 residues. V lost 5 bases and J lost 2, with 7 bases in between. From germline, CDR1 is SGHVS and CDR2 FNYEAQ. CDR3 region: CASSPRAGNTIYF. CDR3 DNA: TGTGCCAGCAGCCCCCGGGCTGGAAACACCATATATTTT.

The chain uses TRBV28 and TRBJ1-1; possible D gene TRBD1, 5 bases. From germline, CDR1 is MDHEN and CDR2 SYDVKM. Between the trimmed V and J ends, which lost 4 bases and 5 bases, there was a span of 20 bases. The CDR3 length is 16 residues. The DNA of the CDR3 is TGTGCCAGCAGTTCCTGGGCCATGGGGGGAAGGACTGAAGCTTTCTTT. The encoded protein is CASSSWAMGGRTEAFF.

The chain joins TRBV27 to TRBJ1-5; D unclear. Trimming took 3 bases from V and 5 from J, leaving 11 bases between them. There are 14 residues in the CDR3. The germline V gene encodes CDR1 MNHEY and CDR2 SMNVEV (reference sequence). CDR3 coding DNA: TGTGCCAGCAGTTTCATGGGGTCGGATCAGCCCCAGCATTTT. This gives the protein CASSFMGSDQPQHF.